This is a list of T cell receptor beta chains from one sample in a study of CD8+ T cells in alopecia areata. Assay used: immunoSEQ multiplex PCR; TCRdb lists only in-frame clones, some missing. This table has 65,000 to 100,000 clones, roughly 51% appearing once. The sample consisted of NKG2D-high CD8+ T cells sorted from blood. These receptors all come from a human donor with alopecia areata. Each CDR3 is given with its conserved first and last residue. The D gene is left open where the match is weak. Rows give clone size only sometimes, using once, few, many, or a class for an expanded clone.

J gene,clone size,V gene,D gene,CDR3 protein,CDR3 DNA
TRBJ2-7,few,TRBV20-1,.,CSASFSYEQYF,TGCAGTGCTAGCTTCAGCTACGAGCAGTACTTC
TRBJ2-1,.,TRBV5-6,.,CASSWGQGGNEQFF,TGTGCCAGCAGCTGGGGTCAAGGTGGAAATGAGCAGTTCTTC
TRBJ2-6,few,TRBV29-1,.,CSVVPGSGANVLTF,TGCAGCGTTGTACCCGGGTCTGGGGCCAACGTCCTGACTTTC
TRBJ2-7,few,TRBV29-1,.,CSVAPGSYEQYF,TGCAGCGTTGCCCCCGGCTCCTACGAGCAGTACTTC
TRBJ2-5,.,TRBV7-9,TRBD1,CASSHLRQGVGETQYF,TGTGCCAGCAGCCACCTTCGACAGGGGGTGGGGGAGACCCAGTACTTC
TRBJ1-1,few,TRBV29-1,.,CSVDFAFF,TGCAGCGTTGACTTTGCTTTCTTT
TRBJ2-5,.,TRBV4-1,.,CASSQEGNQETQYF,TGCGCCAGCAGCCAAGAGGGCAACCAAGAGACCCAGTACTTC
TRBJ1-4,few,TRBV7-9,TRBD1,CASSGDRENEKLFF,TGTGCCAGCAGCGGGGACAGGGAAAATGAAAAACTGTTTTTT
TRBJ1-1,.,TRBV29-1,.,CSAPGPPKNTEAFF,TGCAGCGCGCCCGGGCCCCCGAAGAACACTGAAGCTTTCTTT
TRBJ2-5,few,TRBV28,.,CASSLGAGQETQYF,TGTGCCAGCAGTTTAGGGGCGGGACAAGAGACCCAGTACTTC
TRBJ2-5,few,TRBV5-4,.,CASSWGGETQYF,TGTGCCAGCAGCTGGGGTGGGGAGACCCAGTACTTC
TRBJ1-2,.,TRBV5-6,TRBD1,CASSFGQGLYGYTF,TGTGCCAGCAGCTTTGGACAGGGCCTATATGGCTACACCTTC
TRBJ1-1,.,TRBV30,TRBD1,CAWELLDRFAEAFF,TGTGCCTGGGAACTCCTGGACAGGTTCGCTGAAGCTTTCTTT
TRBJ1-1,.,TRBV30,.,CAWSGTEAFF,TGTGCCTGGAGTGGGACTGAAGCTTTCTTT
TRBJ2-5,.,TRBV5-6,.,CASSFTFRGETQYF,TGTGCCAGCAGCTTCACCTTTCGAGGAGAGACCCAGTACTTC
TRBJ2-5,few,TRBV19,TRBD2,CASSISASGLETQYF,TGTGCCAGTAGTATCTCAGCTAGCGGGTTGGAGACCCAGTACTTC
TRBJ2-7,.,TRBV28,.,CASSLLESYEQYF,TGTGCCAGCAGTTTGCTCGAGTCCTACGAGCAGTACTTC
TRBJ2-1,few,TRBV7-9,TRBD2,CASSFVGTTNEQFF,TGTGCCAGCAGCTTTGTTGGGACTACCAATGAGCAGTTCTTC
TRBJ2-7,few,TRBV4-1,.,CASSLEGGAYEQYF,TGCGCCAGCAGCCTCGAAGGGGGGGCCTACGAGCAGTACTTC
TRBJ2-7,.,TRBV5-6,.,CASSFNSYEQYF,TGTGCCAGCAGCTTTAACTCCTACGAGCAGTACTTC
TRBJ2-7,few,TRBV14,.,CASSRTAYEQYF,TGTGCCAGCAGTCGTACAGCCTACGAGCAGTACTTC
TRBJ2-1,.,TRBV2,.,CASSDRGDEQFF,TGTGCCAGCAGTGATAGGGGTGATGAGCAGTTCTTC
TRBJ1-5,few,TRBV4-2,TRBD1,CASSQDYSGTGGGQPQHF,TGTGCCAGCAGCCAAGATTATTCCGGGACAGGAGGGGGACAGCCCCAGCATTTT
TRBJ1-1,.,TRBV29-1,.,CSVETGSTEAFF,TGCAGCGTTGAAACGGGTAGCACTGAAGCTTTCTTT
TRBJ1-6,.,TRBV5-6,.,CASSFEYSPLHF,TGTGCCAGCAGCTTCGAATATTCACCCCTCCACTTT
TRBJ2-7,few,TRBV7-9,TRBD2,CASSFPERGYEQYF,TGTGCCAGCAGCTTCCCGGAGCGGGGATACGAGCAGTACTTC
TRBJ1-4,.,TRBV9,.,CASSGPLGTSEKLFF,TGTGCCAGCAGCGGTCCGCTCGGGACGTCAGAAAAACTGTTTTTT
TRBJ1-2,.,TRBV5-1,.,CASSLGAPSYTF,TGCGCCAGCAGCTTGGGTGCCCCCTCGTATACCTTC
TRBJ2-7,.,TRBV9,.,CASSVDGSTYEQYF,TGTGCCAGCAGCGTAGATGGTTCTACCTACGAGCAGTACTTC
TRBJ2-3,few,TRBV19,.,CASSIAGPGFGTDTQYF,TGTGCCAGTAGTATTGCGGGCCCTGGTTTCGGCACAGATACGCAGTATTTT
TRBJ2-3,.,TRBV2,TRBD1,CARNRDRAPDTQYF,TGTGCCAGGAACAGGGACAGGGCCCCCGATACGCAGTATTTT
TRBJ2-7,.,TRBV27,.,CAIQYEQYF,TGTGCCATCCAATACGAGCAGTACTTC
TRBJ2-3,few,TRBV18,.,CASSPVGSTDTQYF,TGTGCCAGCTCACCGGTGGGCAGCACAGATACGCAGTATTTT
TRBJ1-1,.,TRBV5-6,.,CASSWMNTEAFF,TGTGCCAGCAGCTGGATGAACACTGAAGCTTTCTTT
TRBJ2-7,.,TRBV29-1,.,CSVFGGPLEDEQYF,TGCAGCGTTTTCGGGGGACCCCTTGAGGACGAGCAGTACTTC
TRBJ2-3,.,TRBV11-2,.,CASSLAPDTDTQYF,TGTGCCAGCAGCTTAGCCCCCGATACAGATACGCAGTATTTT
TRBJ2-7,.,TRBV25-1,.,CASSNFDRGDEQYF,TGTGCCAGCAGTAACTTTGATAGGGGTGACGAGCAGTACTTC
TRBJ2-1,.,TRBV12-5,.,CASGWDVNEQFF,TGTGCTAGTGGTTGGGATGTAAATGAGCAGTTCTTC
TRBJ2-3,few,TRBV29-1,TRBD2,CSVGTSGSGRGATDTQYF,TGCAGCGTTGGCACTAGCGGTTCGGGAAGGGGGGCCACAGATACGCAGTATTTT
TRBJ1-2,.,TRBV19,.,CASQKGGLNGYTF,TGTGCCAGTCAGAAAGGGGGACTGAATGGCTACACCTTC
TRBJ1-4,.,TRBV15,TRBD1,CATSTTGVTGEKLFF,TGTGCCACCAGCACGACAGGGGTTACAGGCGAAAAACTGTTTTTT
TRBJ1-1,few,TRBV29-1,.,CSVTPGSDTEAFF,TGCAGCGTCACACCAGGCTCGGACACTGAAGCTTTCTTT
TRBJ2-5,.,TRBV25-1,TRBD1,CASSDGSGGRKETQYF,TGTGCCAGCAGTGATGGGTCAGGGGGCCGGAAAGAGACCCAGTACTTC
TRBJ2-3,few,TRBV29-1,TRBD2,CSVASGGPTDTQYF,TGCAGCGTTGCTAGCGGGGGTCCCACAGATACGCAGTATTTT
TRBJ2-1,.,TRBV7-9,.,CASSSDYEQFF,TGTGCCAGCAGCTCAGATTATGAGCAGTTCTTC
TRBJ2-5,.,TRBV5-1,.,CASSLAGGNQETQYF,TGCGCCAGCAGCTTGGCCGGCGGTAACCAAGAGACCCAGTACTTC
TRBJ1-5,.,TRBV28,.,CASRPGVSSNQPQHF,TGTGCCAGCAGGCCAGGGGTTTCGTCAAATCAGCCCCAGCATTTT
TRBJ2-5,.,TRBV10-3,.,CAISGVGQETQYF,TGTGCCATCAGTGGGGTTGGACAAGAGACCCAGTACTTC
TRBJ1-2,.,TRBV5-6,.,CASNILMDYGYTF,TGTGCCAGCAACATCCTTATGGACTATGGCTACACCTTC
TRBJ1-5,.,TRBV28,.,CASRITTGNQPQHF,TGTGCCAGCAGAATTACAACAGGGAATCAGCCCCAGCATTTT
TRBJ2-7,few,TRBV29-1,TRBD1,CSVEDRTGSSYEQYF,TGCAGCGTTGAGGATAGGACAGGGAGCTCCTACGAGCAGTACTTC
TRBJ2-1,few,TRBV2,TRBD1,CATWDGQEYNEQFF,TGTGCCACCTGGGATGGACAGGAGTACAATGAGCAGTTCTTC
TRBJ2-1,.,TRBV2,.,CASTLWQGNYNEQFF,TGTGCCAGCACCTTGTGGCAGGGAAACTACAATGAGCAGTTCTTC
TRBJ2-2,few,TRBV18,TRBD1,CASTNRGENTGELFF,TGTGCCAGCACGAACAGGGGAGAGAACACCGGGGAGCTGTTTTTT
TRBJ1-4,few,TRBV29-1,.,CSVEGATNEKLFF,TGCAGCGTTGAAGGTGCAACTAATGAAAAACTGTTTTTT
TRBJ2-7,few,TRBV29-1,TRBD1,CSYMGTGSYEQYF,TGCAGCTACATGGGGACAGGGTCTTACGAGCAGTACTTC
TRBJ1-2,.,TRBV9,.,CASSGAGENYGYTF,TGTGCCAGCAGCGGGGCAGGGGAAAACTATGGCTACACCTTC
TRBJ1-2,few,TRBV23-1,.,CASSQSSSNNWGYTF,TGCGCCAGCAGTCAATCGTCCAGTAATAATTGGGGCTACACCTTC
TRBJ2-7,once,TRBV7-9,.,CASSPSSGGRHDEQYF,TGTGCCAGCAGCCCTTCATCGGGGGGCAGGCACGACGAGCAGTACTTC